The 11 T cell receptor beta chains presented below share a single source sample, sequenced in a study of blood T cell repertoires in COVID-19. The method was immunoSEQ multiplex PCR; TCRdb's version includes in-frame clones alone and lacks a portion of them. The sample includes 310,000 or so clones, around 86% seen only once; the top ten take 1% to 1.5%. Sequenced material: peripheral blood. These receptor sequences come from a man between 70 and 80 years old with acute or convalescent COVID-19.

V gene TRBV3-1 (or the pseudogene TRBV3-2) combines with J gene TRBJ2-1; 10 positions agree with TRBD1. With V trimmed by 2 bases and J by 4 bases, 11 bases remained unmatched. The V gene's germline CDR1 is LGHDT and CDR2 YNNKEL (reference sequence). The CDR3 consists of 18 residues. CDR3 sequence (DNA): TGTGCCAGCAGCCAAAAATATCCCCGGGACAGGGGTTACAATGAGCAGTTCTTC. Amino acids: CASSQKYPRDRGYNEQFF.

The V gene is TRBV7-9, the J gene TRBJ2-4, with 11 bases aligning to TRBD2. Germline-derived CDR1 and CDR2 are SEHNR and FQNEAQ (reference sequence). The CDR3 has 18 residues. With 5 bases clipped from V and 3 bases from J, the junction kept 12 bases outside the gene matches. CDR3 residues: CASSAGTSGSHVKNIQYF. CDR3 DNA sequence: TGTGCCAGCAGCGCCGGGACTAGCGGTTCCCACGTCAAAAACATTCAGTACTTC.

The chain carries TRBV28 and TRBJ1-2; TRBD1 agrees at 9 bases. With 6 bases clipped from V and 4 bases from J, the junction kept 9 bases outside the gene matches. Germline V lookup: CDR1 MDHEN, CDR2 SYDVKM. The CDR3 is made up of 15 amino acids. In DNA form, the CDR3 reads TGTGCCAGCAGACCATCCCAGACAGGGGGCTATGGCTACACCTTC. Its translation is CASRPSQTGGYGYTF.

Worth noting for this clone: This sample also contains other DNA sequences that code for the same CDR3. This chain joins TRBV9 and TRBJ2-1, with 9 bases identical to TRBD2. The CDR3 sequence is 15 residues long. J lost 2 bases, V lost 2 bases, and 2 bases had no gene match. Germline values: CDR1 SGDLS, CDR2 YYNGEE. The CDR3 is CASSVSGGTYNEQFF. The CDR3 bases are TGTGCCAGCAGCGTGAGCGGGGGGACCTACAATGAGCAGTTCTTC.

The chain links TRBV7-2 to TRBJ1-2, with 10 positions matching TRBD1. Germline trimming cut 5 bases from V and 4 bases from J; bases unmatched to any gene: 7. The CDR3 is 15 residues long. Germline V gene data show CDR1 as SGHTA and CDR2 as FQGNSA. The CDR3 protein is CASSPDRGLIYGYTF. The CDR3 DNA reads TGTGCCAGCAGCCCAGACAGGGGGCTGATCTATGGCTACACCTTC.

The rearrangement links TRBV7-2 to TRBJ1-1, with D perhaps matching TRBD1 (6 bases). V was shortened by 3 bases and J by 1 base, with 9 bases between the two germline ends. The germline CDR1 and CDR2 sequences are SGHTA and FQGNSA. The CDR3 covers 14 residues. CDR3 DNA: TGTGCCAGCAGCTTTTGGACAGAGAACACTGAAGCTTTCTTT. It yields the protein CASSFWTENTEAFF.

J is TRBJ2-1 and V is TRBV5-8; TRBD1 is a possible D gene (6 bases). V was trimmed by 4 bases and J by 2 bases, leaving 19 bases between them. Germline CDR1 SGHTS, CDR2 YDEGEE. This CDR3 is built from 17 residues. This CDR3 is CASSQNTGLYTYNEQFF. In nucleotides, the CDR3 is TGTGCCAGCAGCCAAAATACAGGGTTGTACACCTACAATGAGCAGTTCTTC. Full variable domain (missing parts from reference TRBV5-8 and TRBJ2-1): EAGVTQSPTHLIKTRGQQATLRCSPISGHTSVYWYQQALGLGLQFLLWYDEGEERNRGNFPPRFSGRQFPNYSSELNVNALELEDSALYLCASSQNTGLYTYNEQFFGPGTRLTVL.

A single count supports this clone. V and J are TRBV5-1 and TRBJ1-2; D not resolved. This CDR3 region has 13 residues. Germline V gives CDR1 SGHRS, CDR2 YFSETQ. V was cut by 0 bases and J by 3 bases, with 6 bases left in between. The CDR3, as DNA: TGCGCCAGCAGCTTGGACGGAGACTATGGCTACACCTTC. Its translation: CASSLDGDYGYTF. Full variable domain (missing parts from reference TRBV5-1 and TRBJ1-2): KAGVTQTPRYLIKTRGQQVTLSCSPISGHRSVSWYQQTPGQGLQFLFEYFSETQRNKGNFPGRFSGRQFSNSRSEMNVSTLELGDSALYLCASSLDGDYGYTFGSGTRLTVV.

This clone has more than one count but fewer than ten. The V gene is TRBV28, the J gene TRBJ2-7, with D perhaps TRBD1 (5 bases). The CDR3 length is 14 residues. Trimming stripped 5 bases from V and 6 bases from J, with 17 bases between. The germline V gene encodes CDR1 MDHEN and CDR2 SYDVKM. CDR3 sequence reads: CASSGANPSVEQYF. DNA of the CDR3: TGTGCCAGCAGTGGGGCCAATCCGTCTGTCGAGCAGTACTTC.

The J gene is TRBJ1-3, the V gene TRBV27, with D uncertain. With 2 bases removed from V and 16 bases from J, the gap between germline ends came to 21 bases. CDR3 length: 14 amino acids. In germline, CDR1 is MNHEY, CDR2 SMNVEV (reference sequence). CDR3 nucleotides: TGTGCCAGCAGTTTAGATCCCCCTCGGACTATTATTTATTTT. The encoded protein is CASSLDPPRTIIYF.

This clone appeared once. The genes are TRBV5-4 and TRBJ1-6; 7 bases align to TRBD1. The CDR3 consists of 14 residues. V shed 4 bases and J 6 bases; nucleotides not matched to a gene: 4. The germline gives CDR1 SGHNT, CDR2 YYREEE (reference sequence). In DNA form, the CDR3 reads TGTGCCAGCAGCATTGGGACAGCTAATTCACCCCTCCACTTT. This gives the protein CASSIGTANSPLHF.